These 32 T cell receptor beta chains originate from one sample sequenced in a study of siplizumab effects on memory and regulatory T cells. Sequenced by immunoSEQ multiplex PCR; TCRdb stores in-frame clones only, minus some. The profile covers about 94,000 clones, with 85% to 95% appearing a single time and roughly 0.3% taken by the ten largest. Sequenced input: non-Treg CD4+ T cells sorted from blood. Every receptor here comes from a human donor in good health.

The chain is built from TRBV5-1 and TRBJ2-3, with 9 bases that match TRBD2. Germline V CDR1 and CDR2: SGHRS, YFSETQ. The CDR3 is 16 residues long. After removal of 5 bases from V and 4 bases from J, the junction contained 11 bases not matched to a gene. DNA of the CDR3: TGCGCCAGCAGTTCCGGACTAGCGCCCGGCCCAGATACGCAGTATTTT. Encoded protein: CASSSGLAPGPDTQYF.

The chain couples TRBV7-3 to TRBJ2-5, with D maybe TRBD2 (5 bases). V gave up 5 bases and J gave up 6 bases, with 19 bases separating them. The CDR3 extends over 15 amino acids. The germline CDR1 and CDR2 sequences are SGHTA and FQGTGA. CDR3 residues: CASSPMPGRAQTQYF. Here the CDR3 DNA reads TGTGCCAGCAGCCCCATGCCGGGAAGAGCACAGACCCAGTACTTC.

V usage is TRBV11-2 and J usage is TRBJ2-7; TRBD1 is a possible D gene (6 bases). The CDR3 is 14 residues long. Trimming pared 0 bases from V and 2 bases from J, leaving 8 bases between. From germline, CDR1 is SGHAT and CDR2 FQNNGV. CDR3 in DNA: TGTGCCAGCAGCTTAGAACAGGGTCCCTACGAGCAGTACTTC. This gives the protein CASSLEQGPYEQYF.

The chain recombines TRBV7-2 with TRBJ1-2; D gene uncertain. This CDR3 has 13 residues. Germline V gene data show CDR1 as SGHTA and CDR2 as FQGNSA. The V end lost 3 bases, the J end lost 6 bases, and 11 bases lay between the germline ends. CDR3 sequence: CASSFYGAHGYTF. CDR3 bases: TGTGCCAGCAGCTTCTATGGAGCCCATGGCTACACCTTC. The variable domain in full, with the rest retrieved from reference TRBV7-2 and TRBJ1-2, is GAGVSQSPSNKVTEKGKDVELRCDPISGHTALYWYRQSLGQGLEFLIYFQGNSAPDKSGLPSDRFSAERTGGSVSTLTIQRTQQEDSAVYLCASSFYGAHGYTFGSGTRLTVV.

The genes are TRBV6-5 and TRBJ2-1, with 8 bases that match TRBD2. The V segment lost 4 bases and the J segment 15 bases; nucleotides outside the gene matches: 17. The germline V gene encodes CDR1 MNHEY and CDR2 SVGAGI. CDR3 length equals 15 residues. The CDR3: CASSSGSEAGAKRFF. CDR3 DNA sequence: TGTGCCAGCAGTTCTGGGTCTGAAGCGGGAGCGAAGCGGTTCTTC.

J is TRBJ1-1 and V is TRBV5-1; no firm D call. Trimming took off 4 bases at V and 1 base at J, with 5 bases between the two ends. Germline V gene sequence: CDR1 SGHRS, CDR2 YFSETQ. CDR3 length: 12 residues. In DNA form, the CDR3 reads TGCGCCAGCAGCGAGGGGAACACTGAAGCTTTCTTT. Translating gives CASSEGNTEAFF. Full variable domain (missing parts from reference TRBV5-1 and TRBJ1-1): KAGVTQTPRYLIKTRGQQVTLSCSPISGHRSVSWYQQTPGQGLQFLFEYFSETQRNKGNFPGRFSGRQFSNSRSEMNVSTLELGDSALYLCASSEGNTEAFFGQGTRLTVV.

The chain joins TRBV28 to TRBJ2-1; TRBD1 is a possible D gene (6 bases). CDR3 length equals 13 residues. Per germline, CDR1 MDHEN and CDR2 SYDVKM. The ends were cut back, 3 bases at V and 8 bases at J, with 11 bases in the middle. The CDR3 DNA reads as TGTGCCAGCAGTTTGGGGGCAGGTTATGAGCAGTTCTTC. It is translated as CASSLGAGYEQFF.

V is TRBV29-1 and J is TRBJ2-3; D unresolved. The CDR3 sequence is 11 residues long. Trimming stripped 4 bases from V and 2 bases from J, with 4 bases between. CDR1 and CDR2 from the germline V gene are SQVTM and ANQGSEA. Written as DNA, the CDR3 is TGCAGCGTTGGGCTCACAGATACGCAGTATTTT. Translation gives CSVGLTDTQYF.

This rearrangement joins TRBV7-9 to TRBJ2-1; 10 positions match TRBD2. Trimming at V came to 4 bases and at J to 8 bases, leaving 5 bases not matched to a gene. The CDR3 length is 14 residues. The germline V gene encodes CDR1 SEHNR and CDR2 FQNEAQ (reference sequence). The CDR3 here is CASSSAGGRDEQFF. In DNA form, the CDR3 reads TGTGCCAGCAGCTCAGCGGGAGGGCGGGATGAGCAGTTCTTC.

The chain carries TRBV7-6 and TRBJ1-1, with D maybe TRBD1 (6 bases). The CDR3 loop spans 15 amino acids. Germline CDR1 SGHVS, CDR2 FNYEAQ. V was clipped by 1 base and J by 0 bases, with 9 bases between them. Written as DNA, the CDR3 is TGTGCCAGCAGCTTAGAGAACAGGGTGAACACTGAAGCTTTCTTT. Translated, it gives CASSLENRVNTEAFF.

The chain joins TRBV5-4 to TRBJ2-2; no clear D. In germline, CDR1 is SGHNT, CDR2 YYREEE (reference sequence). Trimming pared 4 bases from V and 7 bases from J, leaving 11 bases between. CDR3 length: 13 residues. The CDR3 coding sequence is TGTGCCAGCAGCGCCTTAACGGGCGGGGAGCTGTTTTTT. It specifies CASSALTGGELFF.

CDR3 nucleotide sequence: TGTGCCAGCAGCTTAGGGACAGACACAGATACGCAGTATTTT. This encodes CASSLGTDTDTQYF. The rearrangement uses TRBV5-4 and TRBJ2-3, with TRBD1 identical over 7 bases. After removal of 2 bases from V and 2 bases from J, the junction contained 2 bases not matched to a gene. This CDR3 comprises 14 residues. Germline V gives CDR1 SGHNT, CDR2 YYREEE (reference sequence).

For the CDR3, the DNA is TGTGCCAGCAGCGTAAACCGAAGGGGAGACACCATATATTTT. Translated: CASSVNRRGDTIYF. The rearrangement links TRBV9 to TRBJ1-3, with D tentatively TRBD1 (5 bases). Trimming removed 1 base from V and 8 bases from J, with 13 bases in between. Germline V gene sequence: CDR1 SGDLS, CDR2 YYNGEE. The CDR3 is 14 residues long.

The CDR3 DNA reads TGTGCCCACGGTCACATCTACGAGCAGTACTTC. Amino acid sequence: CAHGHIYEQYF. The J gene is TRBJ2-7, the V gene TRBV30; no clear D. The germline CDR1 and CDR2 sequences are GTSNPN and SVGIG (reference sequence). V lost 8 bases, J lost 3 bases, and 11 bases lay in between. The CDR3 is 11 amino acids.

The V gene is TRBV6-1, the J gene TRBJ2-7, with D possibly matching TRBD1 (5 bases). Germline V gene lookup returns CDR1 MNHNS and CDR2 SASEGT. Trimming removed 8 bases from V and 1 base from J, with 12 bases in between. The CDR3 is 13 residues long. The CDR3 loop is CASGAGNSYEQYF. DNA for the CDR3: TGTGCCAGCGGGGCAGGAAATTCCTACGAGCAGTACTTC.

The V gene is TRBV4-2, the J gene TRBJ2-5; 8 positions match TRBD1. The V gene's germline CDR1 is LGHNA and CDR2 YNFKEQ. The CDR3 loop spans 15 amino acids. With V trimmed by 1 base and J by 4 bases, 5 bases remained unmatched. CDR3 DNA sequence: TGTGCCAGCAGCCAAGCCCAGGGGGCCCCAGAGACCCAGTACTTC. Its translation is CASSQAQGAPETQYF.

CDR3 bases: TGTGCCAGCAGCCAAGATCTTGGCAGCAGTACGACTAATGAAAAACTGTTTTTT. Protein product: CASSQDLGSSTTNEKLFF. This chain connects TRBV4-2 to TRBJ1-4; D is unresolved. Germline V gene sequence: CDR1 LGHNA, CDR2 YNFKEQ. This CDR3 has 18 amino acids. The ends were cut back, 0 bases at V and 2 bases at J, with 16 bases in the middle.

The rearrangement links TRBV2 to TRBJ1-5; 8 nucleotides line up with TRBD1. J was trimmed by 1 base and V by 7 bases; bases with no gene match: 12. The length of the CDR3 is 17 residues. CDR1 is SNHLY, CDR2 FYNNEI, per germline. The CDR3 nucleotides are TGTGCCAGCATTTCCGACCGGGACAGGAGAAGCAATCAGCCCCAGCATTTT. Translation: CASISDRDRRSNQPQHF.

The CDR3 region has the DNA TGTGCCAGCAGTTCGGGTCTCTCCGACTATGGCTACACCTTC. Encoded protein: CASSSGLSDYGYTF. The chain joins TRBV28 to TRBJ1-2; no clear D. The germline V and J ends were trimmed by 4 bases and 3 bases, with 12 bases remaining between them. Per the germline V gene, CDR1 is MDHEN and CDR2 is SYDVKM. CDR3 length equals 14 residues.

The chain joins TRBV18 to TRBJ2-2; 9 positions match TRBD1. Trimming at V came to 4 bases and at J to 4 bases, leaving 7 bases not matched to a gene. Germline assignment: CDR1 KGHSH and CDR2 LQKENI. The CDR3 sequence is 16 residues long. CDR3 in amino acids: CASSLSRDRVTGELFF. CDR3 sequence (DNA): TGTGCCAGCTCACTATCCCGGGACAGGGTCACCGGGGAGCTGTTTTTT.

The rearrangement uses TRBV29-1 and TRBJ1-1; weak D call: TRBD1 (6 bases). This CDR3 is 14 amino acids long. Trimming took off 3 bases at V and 5 bases at J, with 16 bases between the two ends. CDR1 and CDR2 from the germline V gene are SQVTM and ANQGSEA. CDR3 DNA: TGCAGCGTTGATATAGCGGCAGGGGTGACTGAAGCTTTCTTT. It codes for CSVDIAAGVTEAFF.

This chain uses TRBV9 with TRBJ2-2; the D gene is possibly TRBD2 (5 bases). Germline CDR1 and CDR2: SGDLS and YYNGEE. CDR3 length: 14 amino acids. Trimming removed 0 bases from V and 6 bases from J, with 9 bases in between. DNA of the CDR3: TGTGCCAGCAGCGTAGCAACCGGGGCCGGGGAGCTGTTTTTT. Translating it yields CASSVATGAGELFF.

This chain links TRBV5-5 with TRBJ2-5; TRBD1 might be the D (5 bases). The germline gives CDR1 SGHKS, CDR2 YYEKEE (reference sequence). This CDR3 comprises 13 residues. The V end was cut by 2 bases, the J end by 5 bases, with 10 bases between. CDR3 sequence reads: CASSFRTRETQYF. The CDR3 nucleotides read TGTGCCAGCAGCTTTCGGACACGGGAGACCCAGTACTTC.

The gene calls are TRBV15 and TRBJ1-1, with TRBD1 as a possible D gene (5 bases). CDR3 length: 15 residues. The V gene lost 0 bases and the J gene lost 4 bases, with 12 bases spanning the gap. The germline CDR1 and CDR2 sequences are LNHNV and YYDKDF (reference sequence). The CDR3 sequence: CATSRDRGRSTEAFF. The CDR3 nucleotides are TGTGCCACCAGCAGAGATAGGGGCAGGAGCACTGAAGCTTTCTTT.

The V gene is TRBV2, the J gene TRBJ1-4; D not certain. The length of the CDR3 is 13 residues. CDR1 and CDR2 (germline): SNHLY, FYNNEI. The ends were cut back, 7 bases at V and 1 base at J, with 7 bases in the middle. As DNA, the CDR3 is TGTGCCAGCACCCTGGGAACTAATGAAAAACTGTTTTTT. Translated: CASTLGTNEKLFF.

The chain is built from TRBV18 and TRBJ2-1, with D perhaps given as TRBD1 or TRBD2 (6 bases each). This CDR3 comprises 17 residues. Trimming shortened V by 3 bases and J by 0 bases, and 15 bases separated the two germline ends. The germline V gene encodes CDR1 KGHSH and CDR2 LQKENI. CDR3 sequence (DNA): TGTGCCAGCTCACCGCTACCTGGAGGGGGCTCCTACAATGAGCAGTTCTTC. Amino acid sequence: CASSPLPGGGSYNEQFF.

The chain combines TRBV4-1 with TRBJ2-7; 9 nucleotides align to TRBD1. CDR1 MGHRA and CDR2 YSYEKL come from the germline V gene. V was pared by 1 base and J by 2 bases, with 6 bases of the junction left unmatched. The CDR3 sequence is 16 residues long. The DNA for the CDR3 is TGCGCCAGCAGCCAAGGCTCGGGACAGGGCGCCTACGAGCAGTACTTC. Translated: CASSQGSGQGAYEQYF.

The V call is TRBV5-4, the J call TRBJ1-1, with a tentative D call TRBD1 (5 bases). The CDR3 consists of 14 residues. The V end lost 0 bases, the J end lost 4 bases, and 10 bases lay between the germline ends. CDR1 and CDR2 from the germline V gene are SGHNT and YYREEE (reference sequence). For the CDR3, the DNA is TGTGCCAGCAGCTTGGCCGTAGGGACCACTGAAGCTTTCTTT. Protein sequence: CASSLAVGTTEAFF.

J is TRBJ2-7 and V is TRBV4-2; D perhaps matches TRBD1 (6 bases). Trimming stripped 1 base from V and 3 bases from J, with 10 bases between. This CDR3 is built from 14 residues. CDR1 is LGHNA, CDR2 YNFKEQ, per germline. In nucleotides, the CDR3 is TGTGCCAGCAGCCAAGGGACGGACAGCTACGAGCAGTACTTC. This gives the protein CASSQGTDSYEQYF.

The chain recombines TRBV7-9 with TRBJ2-7; D not resolved. Trimming shortened V by 4 bases and J by 5 bases, and 18 bases separated the two germline ends. CDR3 length: 15 amino acids. Germline-derived CDR1 and CDR2 are SEHNR and FQNEAQ (reference sequence). The chain's CDR3 is CASSSPTTPPNEQYF. The CDR3 coding sequence is TGTGCCAGCAGCTCCCCAACAACCCCCCCCAACGAGCAGTACTTC.

V is TRBV19 and J is TRBJ2-4, with D perhaps TRBD2 (6 bases). The CDR3 is 16 amino acids. Trimming took off 6 bases at V and 0 bases at J, with 15 bases between the two ends. Germline V CDR1 and CDR2: LNHDA, SQIVND (reference sequence). CDR3 residues: CASRDPGSLAKNIQYF. The CDR3 DNA follows: TGTGCCAGTAGAGACCCCGGGAGTTTAGCCAAAAACATTCAGTACTTC.

This sequence joins TRBV5-6 and TRBJ1-1, with D possibly TRBD1 on 6 matching bases. V lost 3 bases, J lost 2 bases, and 14 bases lay in between. Germline V gene data show CDR1 as SGHDT and CDR2 as YYEEEE. CDR3 length equals 15 residues. The CDR3 loop reads CASSWTGHSNTEAFF. DNA for the CDR3: TGTGCCAGCAGCTGGACGGGACACAGCAACACTGAAGCTTTCTTT.